Shown below are 8 T cell receptor beta chains from a single sample sequenced in a study of regulatory T cells in long-lasting Graves disease. TCR beta libraries were built with iRepertoire HTBI primers and Arm-PCR of CDR3 regions. One entry per CDR3 protein, called by TCRdb with MiXCR from the multiplex PCR reads. This repertoire shows more than 450,000 distinct CDR3 sequences, 15% to 20% found once; its top ten account for more than 10%. The time point is: newly diagnosed GD, antithyroid drugs for less than 3 months. PBMC RNA was the source of the TCR library. These same records also appear under a second study, on T cells in Graves' hyperthyroidism and ophthalmopathy.

The source material was peripheral blood mononuclear cells (PBMCs), sampled at new diagnosis, from a patient treated with antithyroid drugs. The receptors derive from a man aged 35-49 years with Graves disease.

V is TRBV19 and J is TRBJ2-7; 8 bases are a match to TRBD1. From germline, CDR1 is LNHDA and CDR2 SQIVND (reference sequence). Trimming removed 9 bases from V and 6 bases from J; junction bases left unmatched: 7. The CDR3 has 12 amino acids. CDR3 bases: TGTGCCAGCGAACAGGGGGTAGGCGAGCAGTACTTC. Translating gives CASEQGVGEQYF.

Ten or more counts support this clonotype. The genes are TRBV2 and TRBJ2-7; weak D call: TRBD1 (6 bases). The CDR3 spans 13 residues. Trimming took 5 bases from V and 5 from J, leaving 13 bases between them. Germline V gives CDR1 SNHLY, CDR2 FYNNEI. The CDR3 sequence: CASSPTGIHEQYF. In DNA form, the CDR3 reads TGTGCCAGCAGTCCAACAGGGATCCACGAGCAGTACTTC. Full variable domain (remainder filled in from reference TRBV2 and TRBJ2-7): EPEVTQTPSHQVTQMGQEVILRCVPISNHLYFYWYRQILGQKVEFLVSFYNNEISEKSEIFDDQFSVERPDGSNFTLKIRSTKLEDSAMYFCASSPTGIHEQYFGPGTRLTVT.

This clonotype showed up just a few times. A much larger clone differs by one base, so this may be a read error. This chain connects TRBV7-9 to TRBJ2-1, with D perhaps TRBD1 (7 bases). CDR3 size: 15 residues. V was shortened by 8 bases and J by 9 bases, with 23 bases between the two germline ends. Germline CDR1 and CDR2: SEHNR and FQNEAQ (reference sequence). CDR3 sequence reads: CASGPRETGIGEQFF. DNA for the CDR3: TGTGCCAGCGGCCCACGGGAGACAGGGATCGGTGAGCAGTTCTTC.

The chain links TRBV2 to TRBJ2-1, with TRBD2 identical over 7 bases. CDR3 length: 12 amino acids. CDR1 is SNHLY, CDR2 FYNNEI, per germline. Trimming at V came to 7 bases and at J to 11 bases, leaving 8 bases not matched to a gene. The CDR3 region has the DNA TGTGCCAGCATGGGGGGGGGGGAACAGCAGTTCTTC. It translates to CASMGGGEQQFF.

This clonotype was picked up many times. The CDR3 sequence is CACFAGLSGGNEQFF. The CDR3 nucleotides read TGTGCCTGCTTCGCCGGACTTTCGGGGGGGAATGAGCAGTTCTTC. The V gene is TRBV28, the J gene TRBJ2-1; 8 bases are shared with TRBD2. CDR3 length: 15 amino acids. After removal of 11 bases from V and 7 bases from J, the junction contained 16 bases not matched to a gene. Germline loops: CDR1 MDHEN, CDR2 SYDVKM.

This clonotype was detected ten times or more. The chain is built from TRBV20-1 and TRBJ1-6; TRBD1 might be the D (6 bases). V lost 6 bases to trimming and J lost 7 bases, with 16 bases between them. Germline lookup yields CDR1 DFQATT and CDR2 SNEGSKA (reference sequence). CDR3 length: 14 amino acids. The CDR3 region is CSAPSTGQNSPLHF. The CDR3 region has the DNA TGCAGTGCCCCTTCGACAGGACAAAATTCACCCCTCCACTTT.

This clonotype was seen ten or more times. This chain links TRBV29-1 with TRBJ2-3, with D unresolved. Germline CDR1 and CDR2: SQVTM and ANQGSEA. The CDR3 length is 15 residues. V lost 4 bases to trimming and J lost 1 base, with 15 bases between them. The CDR3 nucleotides are TGCAGCGTTGTGGGAATGCGTCCGGGCACAGATACGCAGTATTTT. Its protein is CSVVGMRPGTDTQYF.

This clonotype occurred many times. V is TRBV2 and J is TRBJ2-7; perhaps TRBD1 as D (5 bases). CDR3 length equals 18 residues. Germline V gene sequence: CDR1 SNHLY, CDR2 FYNNEI. V was clipped by 0 bases and J by 0 bases, with 18 bases between them. The CDR3 spells CASSEAEMTASSSYEQYF. For the CDR3, the DNA is TGTGCCAGCAGTGAAGCGGAAATGACAGCCTCGAGCTCCTACGAGCAGTACTTC.